This is a list of T cell receptor beta chains from one sample in a study of response to subunit inactivated influenza vaccine. Via MiXCR, TCRdb re-called the RT-PCR reads, giving one row per CDR3 protein. The sample shows approximately 530,000 distinct CDR3 sequences, 6% to 9% of them seen only once. Sequenced material: PBMCs from blood, taken about 24 months after vaccination. These receptors were taken from a man aged 50-75 years who received an inactivated influenza vaccine. Each CDR3 is given with its conserved first and last residue. D genes are given only for firm matches. Size is omitted from some rows. Given values are once, few, many or a class for expanded clones.

>many|NA|TRBV6-1|TRBJ1-1
CASRPTASPREAFF
TGTGCCAGCAGGCCGACAGCCTCTCCTCGTGAAGCTTTCTTT
>few|TRBD1|TRBV5-6|TRBJ2-7
CASSSSWDRGTYEQYF
TGTGCCAGCAGCTCTTCGTGGGACAGGGGTACCTACGAGCAGTACTTC
>few|TRBD2|TRBV29-1|TRBJ2-3
CSATGLAGANIITDTQYF
TGCAGCGCAACGGGACTAGCGGGAGCAAATATCATCACAGATACGCAGTATTTT
>few|NA|TRBV6-1|TRBJ1-6
CASSPIGVVDSPLHF
TGTGCCAGCAGCCCTATAGGGGTGGTGGATTCACCCCTCCACTTT
>NA|NA|TRBV18|TRBJ1-1
CASSPPTTVNTEAFF
TGTGCCAGCTCACCTCCTACGACAGTGAACACTGAAGCTTTCTTT
>many|NA|TRBV20-1|TRBJ2-3
CSAFSFSAASTDTQYF
TGCAGTGCCTTCTCCTTTAGCGCAGCTAGCACAGATACGCAGTATTTT
>few|NA|TRBV29-1|TRBJ2-1
CSDAGEYNEQFF
TGCAGCGATGCAGGGGAATACAATGAGCAGTTCTTC
>few|NA|TRBV4-1|TRBJ1-1
CASSQVRGLEAFF
TGCGCCAGCAGCCAAGTCAGAGGGCTGGAGGCTTTCTTT
>few|NA|TRBV10-1|TRBJ1-2
CASSESTVNYGYTF
TGCGCCAGCAGTGAGTCGACAGTTAACTATGGCTACACCTTC
>few|TRBD2|TRBV27|TRBJ2-7
CASSLSSGVYYEQYF
TGTGCCAGCAGTTTATCTAGCGGGGTTTATTACGAGCAGTACTTC
>many|NA|TRBV20-1|TRBJ2-2
CSARLDHNTGELFF
TGCAGTGCTAGACTGGACCACAACACCGGGGAGCTGTTTTTT
>NA|TRBD2|TRBV29-1|TRBJ2-3
CSATHGGATDTQYF
TGCAGCGCAACACACGGGGGGGCGACAGATACGCAGTATTTT
>few|NA|TRBV4-3|TRBJ2-1
CASSQAAGPYNEQFF
TGCGCCAGCAGCCAAGCGGCAGGGCCTTACAATGAGCAGTTCTTC
>few|NA|TRBV2|TRBJ2-3
CASRDRDRGITQYF
TGTGCCAGCAGGGACCGGGACCGGGGGATTACGCAGTATTTT
>NA|NA|TRBV27|TRBJ1-1
CASSQRTHDTEAFF
TGTGCCAGCAGTCAGCGGACCCATGACACTGAAGCTTTCTTT
>NA|NA|TRBV6-1|TRBJ2-6
CASSESGGLSGANVLTF
TGTGCCAGCAGTGAATCAGGCGGCCTCTCTGGGGCCAACGTCCTGACTTTC
>few|TRBD1|TRBV12-3/TRBV12-4|TRBJ1-2
CASSPTVGQGNYGYTF
TGTGCCAGCAGTCCGACCGTCGGACAGGGAAACTATGGCTACACCTTC
>NA|NA|TRBV10-2|TRBJ2-1
CASSESNLGLVYNEQFF
TGCGCCAGCAGTGAGTCGAATTTGGGGCTGGTTTACAATGAGCAGTTCTTC
>few|TRBD2|TRBV6-1|TRBJ2-5
CASSPYSGIQETQYF
TGTGCCAGCAGTCCATATAGCGGGATCCAAGAGACCCAGTACTTC
>NA|NA|TRBV28|TRBJ2-3
CASSFSRWGTDTQYF
TGTGCCAGCAGTTTTAGCAGGTGGGGCACAGATACGCAGTATTTT
>NA|NA|TRBV20-1|TRBJ2-3
CSARVGRVGTDTQYF
TGCAGTGCTAGAGTCGGAAGGGTGGGGACAGATACGCAGTATTTT
>many|NA|TRBV5-1|TRBJ2-7
CASSSTAGNYEQYF
TGCGCCAGCAGCTCCACCGCAGGTAACTACGAGCAGTACTTC
>NA|TRBD1|TRBV20-1|TRBJ1-2
CSARDYRGDSLYGYTF
TGCAGTGCTAGAGATTACAGGGGCGACTCCCTCTATGGCTACACCTTC
>NA|NA|TRBV5-1|TRBJ2-7
CASSLLGGDEQYF
TGCGCCAGCAGCTTGTTAGGAGGGGACGAGCAGTACTTC